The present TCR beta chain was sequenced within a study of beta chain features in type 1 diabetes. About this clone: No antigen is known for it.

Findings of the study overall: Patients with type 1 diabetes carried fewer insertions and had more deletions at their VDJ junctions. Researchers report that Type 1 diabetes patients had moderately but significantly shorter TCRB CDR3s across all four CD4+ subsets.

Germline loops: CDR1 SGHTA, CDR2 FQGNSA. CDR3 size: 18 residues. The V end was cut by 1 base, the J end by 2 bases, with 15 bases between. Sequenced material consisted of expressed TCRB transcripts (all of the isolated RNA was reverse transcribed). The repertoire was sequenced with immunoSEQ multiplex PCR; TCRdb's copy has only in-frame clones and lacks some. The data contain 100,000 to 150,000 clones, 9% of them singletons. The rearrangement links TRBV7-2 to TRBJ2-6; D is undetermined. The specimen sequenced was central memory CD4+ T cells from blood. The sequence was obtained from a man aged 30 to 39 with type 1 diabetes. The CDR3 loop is CASSLVSVGMAGANVLTF. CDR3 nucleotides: TGTGCCAGCAGCTTAGTAAGCGTCGGAATGGCTGGGGCCAACGTCCTGACTTTC.